Presented here are 25 T cell receptor beta chains from one specimen sequenced in a study of shared clonotypes between healthy human individuals (dated by TCRdb to about 2020). Library prep was done by the immunoSEQ multiplex PCR assay. TCRdb carries this immuneACCESS record with in-frame sequences only. Its versions omit some clonotypes, under half of them owing to an unresolved V gene in the studies checked, with the rest unexplained. This sample comprises about 2.3 million clones, 90% to 95% of them detected only once. The ten largest clones add up to 0.35% to 0.5% of the sample. Material: naive CD4+ T cells from PBMCs. In the paper's terms, the cell subset or site label means: CD45RA+ positively selected. All receptors derive from a young man in good health. Some clones in this sample may be carry-over from other donors' samples.

This clone was detected a few times. Other DNA sequences in this sample translate to the same CDR3. This chain connects TRBV5-1 to TRBJ1-1, with 9 bases that match TRBD1. Germline trimming cut 5 bases from V and 1 base from J; bases unmatched to any gene: 0. There are 13 residues in the CDR3. Germline lookup yields CDR1 SGHRS and CDR2 YFSETQ. This CDR3 reads CASRQGANTEAFF. DNA for the CDR3: TGCGCCAGCAGACAGGGGGCGAACACTGAAGCTTTCTTT.

About this clone: The junction differs from germline at one of its ends, possibly a read error. The V gene is TRBV19, the J gene TRBJ1-1, with D possibly being TRBD1 (5 bases). Germline values: CDR1 LNHDA, CDR2 SQIVND (reference sequence). CDR3 length equals 12 residues. The CDR3 loop is CASSIDRWGRIF. The CDR3 nucleotides are TGTGCCAGTAGTATAGATCGGTGGGGCCGGATATTT. Drawing the rest from reference TRBV19 and TRBJ1-1, the complete variable domain is DGGITQSPKYLFRKEGQNVTLSCEQNLNHDAMYWYRQDPGQGLRLIYYSQIVNDFQKGDIAEGYSVSREKKESFPLTVTSAQKNPTAFYLCASSIDRWGRIFGQGTRLTVV.

The J gene is TRBJ2-6, the V gene TRBV6-5; D may be TRBD2 (6 bases). CDR1 and CDR2 from the germline V gene are MNHEY and SVGAGI. Between the trimmed V and J ends, which lost 3 bases and 0 bases, there was a span of 9 bases. The CDR3 is 16 residues long. The CDR3 DNA follows: TGTGCCAGCAGTTATGGGGGGAACTCTGGGGCCAACGTCCTGACTTTC. Protein product: CASSYGGNSGANVLTF.

This clone was seen only once. The rearrangement uses TRBV11-2 and TRBJ2-4; D gene uncertain. Germline values: CDR1 SGHAT, CDR2 FQNNGV. Trimming removed 5 bases at V and 0 bases at J, with 14 bases between. The CDR3 contains 16 residues. CDR3 loop: CASSPGRVLAKNIQYF. CDR3 bases: TGTGCCAGCAGCCCCGGACGGGTACTAGCCAAAAACATTCAGTACTTC.

The J gene is TRBJ2-1, the V gene TRBV28; tentative D call: TRBD2 (6 bases). CDR3 length equals 13 residues. V was cut by 6 bases and J by 14 bases, with 20 bases left in between. Germline V gene data show CDR1 as MDHEN and CDR2 as SYDVKM. The DNA for the CDR3 is TGTGCCAGCAGCCCTGACCTCTCGGCGGGGAAGTTCTTC. Amino acids: CASSPDLSAGKFF. The full variable domain, its missing parts supplied by reference TRBV28 and TRBJ2-1, is DVKVTQSSRYLVKRTGEKVFLECVQDMDHENMFWYRQDPGLGLRLIYFSYDVKMKEKGDIPEGYSVSREKKERFSLILESASTNQTSMYLCASSPDLSAGKFFGPGTRLTVL.

This rearrangement joins TRBV6-1 to TRBJ2-1, with unresolved D. The V gene's germline CDR1 is MNHNS and CDR2 SASEGT. The CDR3 runs to 15 residues. Deletions cut 5 bases from V and 0 bases from J, with 11 bases between. Here the CDR3 reads CASSSHFRSYNEQFF. CDR3 DNA sequence: TGTGCCAGCAGTAGCCACTTCCGCTCCTACAATGAGCAGTTCTTC.

The chain couples TRBV7-9 to TRBJ2-7; possibly TRBD2 for D (5 bases). There are 14 residues in the CDR3. The V end was cut by 2 bases, the J end by 2 bases, with 10 bases between. Per germline, CDR1 SEHNR and CDR2 FQNEAQ (reference sequence). CDR3 protein: CASSLQGLPYEQYF. The CDR3 region has the DNA TGTGCCAGCAGCTTACAAGGACTTCCCTACGAGCAGTACTTC.

Concerning this clone itself: The sample carries other DNA sequences with the same CDR3. This chain uses TRBV19 with TRBJ2-7; D unresolved. CDR1 and CDR2 from the germline V gene are LNHDA and SQIVND (reference sequence). V was clipped by 3 bases and J by 0 bases, with 6 bases between them. The CDR3 has 13 amino acids. CDR3 sequence (DNA): TGTGCCAGTAGTATCGACGGCTCCTACGAGCAGTACTTC. Translation: CASSIDGSYEQYF.

This chain uses TRBV6-1 with TRBJ2-7; either TRBD1 or TRBD2 may supply D (5 bases each). CDR3 length: 14 residues. The V and J ends lost 5 bases and 0 bases respectively, with 11 bases between them. Germline V gives CDR1 MNHNS, CDR2 SASEGT. CDR3 nucleotides: TGTGCCAGCAGTAGGGACGGCTTCTCCTACGAGCAGTACTTC. Translation: CASSRDGFSYEQYF.

The chain recombines TRBV29-1 with TRBJ2-3; 7 bases line up with TRBD1. This CDR3 contains 14 residues. The V gene's germline CDR1 is SQVTM and CDR2 ANQGSEA. The junction had 8 bases not matched to a gene; V was cut back by 6 bases and J by 2 bases. CDR3 coding DNA: TGCAGCGTCGGACAGGCGCTAACCACAGATACGCAGTATTTT. Residues: CSVGQALTTDTQYF.

The rearrangement joins TRBV7-2 to TRBJ2-3; D gene uncertain. CDR3 length: 13 amino acids. Germline V CDR1 and CDR2: SGHTA, FQGNSA. The V gene lost 2 bases and the J gene lost 3 bases, with 6 bases spanning the gap. CDR3 residues: CASSLRRTDTQYF. In DNA, the CDR3 is TGTGCCAGCAGCTTAAGGCGGACAGATACGCAGTATTTT.

This clone was recorded only once. The chain has TRBV4-1 and TRBJ2-1; 9 bases map to TRBD2. Germline CDR1 is MGHRA and CDR2 is YSYEKL. The V and J ends lost 2 bases and 4 bases, in that order; junction bases with no gene match: 6. The CDR3 totals 16 residues. The DNA for the CDR3 is TGCGCCAGCAGCCAAATTAGCGGGAGTTGGTACAATGAGCAGTTCTTC. Its translation: CASSQISGSWYNEQFF.

The chain is built from TRBV28 and TRBJ2-7, with D unclear. The germline CDR1 and CDR2 sequences are MDHEN and SYDVKM. The CDR3 is 14 amino acids. V lost 10 bases and J 2 bases, leaving 18 bases between the germline ends. This CDR3 reads CATKSGVGTYEQYF. The CDR3 DNA is TGTGCCACCAAGAGTGGGGTGGGGACCTACGAGCAGTACTTC. Filled out from reference TRBV28 and TRBJ2-7, the complete variable domain reads DVKVTQSSRYLVKRTGEKVFLECVQDMDHENMFWYRQDPGLGLRLIYFSYDVKMKEKGDIPEGYSVSREKKERFSLILESASTNQTSMYLCATKSGVGTYEQYFGPGTRLTVT.

The chain carries TRBV10-1 and TRBJ1-4; D uncertain. This CDR3 has 12 residues. In germline, CDR1 is WNHNN, CDR2 SYGVQD (reference sequence). The V end lost 10 bases, the J end lost 6 bases, and 12 bases lay between the germline ends. CDR3 protein: CANKTADEKLFF. CDR3 nucleotides: TGCGCCAACAAGACCGCGGATGAAAAACTGTTTTTT.

This chain uses TRBV5-1 with TRBJ2-1; tentative D call: TRBD1 (6 bases). Trimming stripped 4 bases from V and 9 bases from J, with 11 bases between. The CDR3 is 12 amino acids. Germline CDR1 SGHRS, CDR2 YFSETQ. In DNA form, the CDR3 reads TGCGCCAGCAGCCCACAGGGCAGTGAGCAGTTCTTC. Protein sequence: CASSPQGSEQFF.

The chain combines TRBV2 with TRBJ2-1; the match to TRBD1 covers 9 bases. With 3 bases clipped from V and 9 bases from J, the junction kept 6 bases outside the gene matches. The CDR3 is 14 amino acids. CDR1 and CDR2 (germline): SNHLY, FYNNEI. The DNA for the CDR3 is TGTGCCAGCAGTGACCTGACAGGGGGAGGTGAGCAGTTCTTC. The encoded protein is CASSDLTGGGEQFF.

In DNA form, the CDR3 reads TGTGCCAGCAGCTTAGGCCAGGGAAACACCATATATTTT. This encodes CASSLGQGNTIYF. The chain carries TRBV7-2 and TRBJ1-3; no firm D call. Between the trimmed V and J ends, which lost 1 base and 4 bases, there was a span of 5 bases. CDR1 is SGHTA and CDR2 is FQGNSA in the germline V gene. The CDR3 loop spans 13 amino acids.

This clone was observed a handful of times. The rearrangement uses TRBV10-2 and TRBJ1-2, with TRBD1 matching over 7 bases. The CDR3 covers 13 residues. Germline trimming cut 2 bases from V and 3 bases from J; bases unmatched to any gene: 0. Germline CDR1 WSHSY, CDR2 SAAADI. In DNA, the CDR3 is TGCGCCAGCAGTGAGACAGGGGACTATGGCTACACCTTC. Its translation is CASSETGDYGYTF.

The chain carries TRBV15 and TRBJ2-7; D unresolved. V shed 5 bases and J shed 0 bases, with 8 bases lying between them. Germline-derived CDR1 and CDR2 are LNHNV and YYDKDF (reference sequence). This CDR3 comprises 13 residues. The CDR3 bases are TGTGCCACCAGCCCAGGTGTCTCCTACGAGCAGTACTTC. Its translation: CATSPGVSYEQYF.

The chain recombines TRBV30 with TRBJ2-7; D possibly corresponds to TRBD2 (6 bases). The CDR3 runs to 15 residues. Trimming pared 0 bases from V and 2 bases from J, leaving 14 bases between. From germline, CDR1 is GTSNPN and CDR2 SVGIG (reference sequence). The DNA of the CDR3 is TGTGCCTGGAGTGTTGCCGGGAGATCCGCCTACGAGCAGTACTTC. This translates into CAWSVAGRSAYEQYF.

J is TRBJ2-1 and V is TRBV14; the match to TRBD2 covers 12 bases. V lost 2 bases and J lost 6; bases outside the gene matches: 5. This CDR3 region has 16 residues. The germline V gene has CDR1 SGHDN and CDR2 FVKESK. CDR3 DNA sequence: TGTGCCAGCAGCCAAAGACGGACTAGCGGGACCAATGAGCAGTTCTTC. Protein: CASSQRRTSGTNEQFF. Looking up the rest from reference TRBV14 and TRBJ2-1 gives the full variable domain: EAGVTQFPSHSVIEKGQTVTLRCDPISGHDNLYWYRRVMGKEIKFLLHFVKESKQDESGMPNNRFLAERTGGTYSTLKVQPAELEDSGVYFCASSQRRTSGTNEQFFGPGTRLTVL.

Only one count was recorded for this clone. This chain joins TRBV7-9 and TRBJ2-1, with a weak D call TRBD2 (5 bases). Per germline, CDR1 SEHNR and CDR2 FQNEAQ (reference sequence). CDR3 length: 16 amino acids. V lost 0 bases and J lost 4, with 13 bases in between. The CDR3 loop is CASSLASAAPYNEQFF. In nucleotides, the CDR3 is TGTGCCAGCAGCTTAGCGTCAGCGGCACCGTACAATGAGCAGTTCTTC.

The V call is TRBV7-7, the J call TRBJ2-7; tentative D call: TRBD2 (6 bases). The germline V gene has CDR1 SSHAT and CDR2 FNYEAQ (reference sequence). V shed 5 bases and J shed 6 bases, with 20 bases lying between them. The length of the CDR3 is 15 residues. Here the CDR3 reads CASSPAGGGVGEQYF. The CDR3 nucleotides read TGTGCCAGCAGCCCAGCCGGCGGAGGGGTGGGCGAGCAGTACTTC.

CDR3: CATSKRTGSSTDTQYF. The CDR3 bases are TGTGCCACCAGCAAAAGGACAGGATCTAGCACAGATACGCAGTATTTT. The chain is built from TRBV15 and TRBJ2-3, with 7 bases fitting TRBD1. This CDR3 region has 16 residues. The ends lost 4 bases at V and 0 bases at J; junction bases unmatched: 7. Germline loops: CDR1 LNHNV, CDR2 YYDKDF (reference sequence).

V is TRBV7-3 and J is TRBJ2-1; 7 positions agree with TRBD2. CDR3 length: 15 residues. J was trimmed by 8 bases and V by 3 bases; bases with no gene match: 10. The germline V gene has CDR1 SGHTA and CDR2 FQGTGA. CDR3 sequence reads: CASSFSSSGSDEQFF. The DNA for the CDR3 is TGTGCCAGCAGCTTTTCGTCTAGCGGCTCGGATGAGCAGTTCTTC.